This TCR beta chain was documented in a study of beta chain features in type 1 diabetes. Worth noting for this clone: Its antigen is unknown.

The CDR3 is 15 residues long. The ends were cut back, 0 bases at V and 0 bases at J, with 7 bases in the middle. The V gene's germline CDR1 is SGHKS and CDR2 YYEKEE (reference sequence). Overall study results and limits: Researchers cautioned that cDNA sequencing could over-represent cells with high TCR expression. Naive, central memory and regulatory TCRB repertoires appeared more similar among patients than healthy donors.

Expressed TCRB transcripts were sequenced because the isolated RNA had all been reverse transcribed beforehand. Assay used: immunoSEQ multiplex PCR; TCRdb lists only in-frame clones, some missing. The sample yields some 900,000 clones, 17% seen once. Only one heparinised blood draw was taken per donor, and its volume averaged approximately 0.11 L. The chain combines TRBV5-5 with TRBJ1-5; D is possibly TRBD1 (5 bases). The clonotype originates from a woman under 30 in good health. The sample consisted of naive CD4+ T cells from blood. The CDR3 DNA reads as TGTGCCAGCAGCTTGGAGGGGATTAGCAATCAGCCCCAGCATTTT. This translates into CASSLEGISNQPQHF.